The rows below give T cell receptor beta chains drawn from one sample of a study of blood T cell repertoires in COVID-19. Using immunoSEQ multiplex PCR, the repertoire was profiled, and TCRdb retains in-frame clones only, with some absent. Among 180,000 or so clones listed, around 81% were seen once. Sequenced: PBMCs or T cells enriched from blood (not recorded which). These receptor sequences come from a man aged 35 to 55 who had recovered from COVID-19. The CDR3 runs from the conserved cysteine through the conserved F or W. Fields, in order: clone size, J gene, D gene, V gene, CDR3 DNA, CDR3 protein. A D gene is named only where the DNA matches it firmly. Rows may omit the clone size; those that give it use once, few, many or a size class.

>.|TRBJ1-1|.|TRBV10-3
TGTGCCATCAGTAACAGGGTGGGCACTGAAGCTTTCTTT
CAISNRVGTEAFF
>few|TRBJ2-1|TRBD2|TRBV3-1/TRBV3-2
TGTGCCAGCAGCCAAGGCGGGGGTAAGGGTAATGAGCAGTTCTTC
CASSQGGGKGNEQFF
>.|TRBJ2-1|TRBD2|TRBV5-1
TGCGCCAGCAGCCCCGGGCCGGGACTAGCGGGGGGCAATGAGCAGTTCTTC
CASSPGPGLAGGNEQFF
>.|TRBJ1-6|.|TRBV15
TGTGCCACCAGCAGAGGGTCGGGGGGGGCGTCTTCACCCCTCCACTTT
CATSRGSGGASSPLHF
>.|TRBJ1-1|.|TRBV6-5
TGTGCCAGCACCGACCTCAGAGGAAACACTGAAGCTTTCTTT
CASTDLRGNTEAFF
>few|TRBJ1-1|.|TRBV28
TGTGCCAGCAAGGTTTCAGGGTTTGTCGACACTGAAGCTTTCTTT
CASKVSGFVDTEAFF
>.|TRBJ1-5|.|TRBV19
TGTGCCAGTACCAACCTTGTCGGGGGGGCGAAGCAGCCCCAGCATTTT
CASTNLVGGAKQPQHF
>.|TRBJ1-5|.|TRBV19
TGTGCCAGCAACCAGGTCCTTAGCAATCAGCCCCAGCATTTT
CASNQVLSNQPQHF
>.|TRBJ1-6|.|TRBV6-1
TGTGCCAGCAGTGAAACTGACGTTTGGGCAGTGAAGAATTCACCCCTCCACTTT
CASSETDVWAVKNSPLHF
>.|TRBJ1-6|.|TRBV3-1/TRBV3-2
TGTGCCAGCAGCCAAGAGGGACTCCTTAATTCACCCCTCCACTTT
CASSQEGLLNSPLHF
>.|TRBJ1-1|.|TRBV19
TGTGCCAGTAAGAGTGGGGGGACTGAAGCTTTCTTT
CASKSGGTEAFF
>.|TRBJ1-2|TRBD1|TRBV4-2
TGTGCCAGCAGCCCTGCGGGACAGCCGTCGGATGGCTACACCTTC
CASSPAGQPSDGYTF
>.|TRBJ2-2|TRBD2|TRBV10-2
TGCGCCAGCACAGCAAGCGGGGGGGCCCTCGGGGAGCTGTTTTTT
CASTASGGALGELFF
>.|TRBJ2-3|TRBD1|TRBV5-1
TGCGCCAGCAGCTTACTTGACAGGGGCACAGATACGCAGTATTTT
CASSLLDRGTDTQYF
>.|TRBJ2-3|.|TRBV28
TGTGCCAGCACGGCGGGGAGCACAGATACGCAGTATTTT
CASTAGSTDTQYF
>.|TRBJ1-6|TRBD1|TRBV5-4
TGTGCCAGCAGCGGGGGACAGGGCGATTCACCCCTCCACTTT
CASSGGQGDSPLHF
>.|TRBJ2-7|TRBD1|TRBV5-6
TGTGCCAGCAGCTTACGGCCCGGGACAGGGCCAGACTACGAGCAGTACTTC
CASSLRPGTGPDYEQYF
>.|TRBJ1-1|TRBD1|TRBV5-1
TGCGCCAGCAGCTTAGGTCCCTTTCTGACAGGGAACATGAACACTGAAGCTTTCTTT
CASSLGPFLTGNMNTEAFF
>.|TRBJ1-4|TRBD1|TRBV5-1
TGCGCCAGCAGCCTGCAGGGACAGGGCAGTGAAAAACTGTTTTTT
CASSLQGQGSEKLFF
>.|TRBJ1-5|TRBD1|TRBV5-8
TGTGCCAGCAGCTTCCCGACAGGGTATCAGCCCCAGCATTTT
CASSFPTGYQPQHF
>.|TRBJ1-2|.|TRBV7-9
TGTGCCAGCGCCGGGGATGGCTACACCTTC
CASAGDGYTF
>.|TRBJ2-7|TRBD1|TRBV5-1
TGCGCCAGCAGCTCCACAGGGGACACCAGAACCTACGAGCAGTACTTC
CASSSTGDTRTYEQYF
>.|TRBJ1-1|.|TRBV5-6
TGTGCCAGCAGCTTGGTAGTTTCCTTCTACTCTCTCGGGACTGAAGCTTTCTTT
CASSLVVSFYSLGTEAFF
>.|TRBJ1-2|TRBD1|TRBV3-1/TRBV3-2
TGTGCCAGCAGCCCATTGGACAGGGGTAATGGCTACACCTTC
CASSPLDRGNGYTF
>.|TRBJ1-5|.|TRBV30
TGTGCCTGGAGTACGGGGTTTGCTCAGCCCCAGCATTTT
CAWSTGFAQPQHF
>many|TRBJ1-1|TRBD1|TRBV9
TGTGCCAGCAGCGAACCCGGGACAGGGAACACTGAAGCTTTCTTT
CASSEPGTGNTEAFF
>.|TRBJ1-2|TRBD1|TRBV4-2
TGTGCCAGCAGCCAAGATCGAAATATTGCCAGGGGGGATGGCTACACCTTC
CASSQDRNIARGDGYTF
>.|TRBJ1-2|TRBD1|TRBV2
TGTGCCAGCTTGATTACAGGGGGCGGTGGCTACACCTTC
CASLITGGGGYTF
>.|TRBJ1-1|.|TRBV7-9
TGTGCCAGCAGCCCACAGACAGACACTGAAGCTTTCTTT
CASSPQTDTEAFF
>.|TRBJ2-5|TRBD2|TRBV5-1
TGCGCCAGCAGCTTGAGCGGGGTCCAAGAGACCCAGTACTTC
CASSLSGVQETQYF
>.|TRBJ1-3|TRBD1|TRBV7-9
TGTGCCAGCAGCTCCGGAGCGACAGGGGCTAGGGGAAACACCATATATTTT
CASSSGATGARGNTIYF
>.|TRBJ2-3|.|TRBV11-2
TGTGCCAGCAGCTACTACACAGATACGCAGTATTTT
CASSYYTDTQYF
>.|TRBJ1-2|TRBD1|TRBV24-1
TGTGCCACCAGTGACGATCCGGGACAGGGGTTAGAGGGCTACACCTTC
CATSDDPGQGLEGYTF
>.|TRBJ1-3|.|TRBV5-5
TGTGCCAGCAGCTCCACCATACCGGGACAAGGAAACACCATATATTTT
CASSSTIPGQGNTIYF
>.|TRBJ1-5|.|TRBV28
TGTGCCAGCAGTCCAAAATCTCTGCAGGCCTATAGCAATCAGCCCCAGCATTTT
CASSPKSLQAYSNQPQHF
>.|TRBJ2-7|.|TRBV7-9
TGTGCCAGCAGCCCCCCCGGTTTATTAGGGGTGCACGAGCAGTACTTC
CASSPPGLLGVHEQYF
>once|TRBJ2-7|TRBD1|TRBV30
TGTGCCTGGAGTGCCGGGACAGGGGCCCACGAGCAGTACTTC
CAWSAGTGAHEQYF
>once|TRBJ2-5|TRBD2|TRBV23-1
TGCGCCAGCAGTCAATCGCCCCCACTAGCGGGGAAGCACCTGTACCAAGAGACCCAGTACTTC
CASSQSPPLAGKHLYQETQYF
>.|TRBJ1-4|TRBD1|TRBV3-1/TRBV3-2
TGTGCCAGCAGCCAAGAAAGGGCAGGGGGGACTAATGAAAAACTGTTTTTT
CASSQERAGGTNEKLFF